A single T cell receptor (beta chain) is shown here with its context. Its matching antigen is unknown. This may stem from a read error, because a much larger clone lies one nucleotide away. This entry comes from a study of blood T cells in healthy people across ages. Whole-study results and caveats: Estimated diversity that came from one million T cells was considered an underestimate.

This CDR3 region has 11 residues. Next came a second PCR, run for about 6 to 12 cycles, which used a sample-barcoded 5' primer along with a J-beta primer mix. Unique molecular identifiers of 12 random nucleotides labeled each cDNA. TCRdb reanalysed the 5' RACE reads using MiXCR and keeps one entry per CDR3 protein. The repertoire has 1.5 million to 1.8 million distinct CDR3 sequences, 42% of them found once; the top ten carry less than 5%. Sequenced material: blood. This clonotype was sampled from a woman under 30 in good health. The chain uses TRBV12-3 or TRBV12-4 and TRBJ2-1; D is unclear. The J call may not be correct, given that the DNA end is closer to TRBJ2-7. The chain's CDR3 is CASNHDNEQYF. The DNA of the CDR3 is TGTGCCAGCAACCACGACAATGAGCAGTACTTC.